These 11 T cell receptor beta chains were sequenced from one sample in a study of T cells in Graves' hyperthyroidism and ophthalmopathy (dated by TCRdb to between 2018 and 2021). The receptor library was made with multiplex PCR. The sequencing machine was an Illumina HiSeq 2000. The TCR beta CDR3 regions were amplified from RNA transcripts. A first-round RT-PCR of the TCR CDR3 used the HTBI primer set with the Qiagen OneStep RT-PCR kit. The raw public data were reprocessed by TCRdb itself: fastp quality trimming at Q25, MiXCR clonotype calling, in-frame beta chains only. Entries are consolidated by CDR3 protein sequence, retaining the most common genes and DNA. Here the sample has a few hundred thousand distinct CDR3 sequences; 15% to 20% occur a single time. The ten largest account for 17% of the sample. The source material was blood. These receptors were collected from a woman between 18 and 30 years old with Graves' ophthalmopathy.

The V and J genes are TRBV9 and TRBJ2-7; TRBD2 matches at 8 bases. Germline V gene data show CDR1 as SGDLS and CDR2 as YYNGEE. This CDR3 is built from 13 residues. Trimming took 0 bases from V and 4 from J; bases not matched to a gene: 0. CDR3 DNA: TGTGCCAGCAGCGTAGGCGGGAGGTACGAGCAGTACTTC. Amino acids: CASSVGGRYEQYF.

V and J are TRBV29-1 and TRBJ2-7, with D unresolved. Germline values: CDR1 SQVTM, CDR2 ANQGSEA. The CDR3 has 11 residues. Trimming took off 4 bases at V and 1 base at J, with 5 bases between the two ends. The CDR3 DNA is TGCAGCGTTGTAACGTCCTACGAGCAGTACTTC. Its protein product is CSVVTSYEQYF.

This clonotype has ten or more counts. The chain recombines TRBV7-2 with TRBJ2-7, with D perhaps being TRBD1 or TRBD2 (5 bases each). The CDR3 extends over 17 amino acids. The V gene lost 3 bases and the J gene lost 7 bases, with 25 bases spanning the gap. Germline V gives CDR1 SGHTA, CDR2 FQGNSA. The CDR3 is CASSLGVVRGRPSEQYF. Written as DNA, the CDR3 is TGTGCCAGCAGCTTGGGTGTGGTTCGGGGCAGGCCCTCGGAGCAGTACTTC. The full variable domain, completed using reference TRBV7-2 and TRBJ2-7, is GAGVSQSPSNKVTEKGKDVELRCDPISGHTALYWYRQSLGQGLEFLIYFQGNSAPDKSGLPSDRFSAERTGGSVSTLTIQRTQQEDSAVYLCASSLGVVRGRPSEQYFGPGTRLTVT.

This clonotype was seen at least ten times. The gene calls are TRBV6-1 and TRBJ2-7; 9 bases agree with TRBD1. Germline V gives CDR1 MNHNS, CDR2 SASEGT. This CDR3 spans 15 amino acids. V shed 6 bases, J shed 6 bases, and the junction held 12 bases outside the gene matches. CDR3 in amino acids: CASRRDRDPSFEQYF. CDR3 in DNA: TGTGCCAGCAGAAGGGACAGGGATCCGTCTTTCGAGCAGTACTTC.

This clonotype was detected many times. The chain links TRBV7-9 to TRBJ1-6; 9 nucleotides match TRBD1. The V segment lost 5 bases and the J segment 7 bases; nucleotides outside the gene matches: 6. CDR1 SEHNR and CDR2 FQNEAQ come from the germline V gene (reference sequence). The CDR3 covers 15 residues. CDR3 sequence (DNA): TGTGCCAGCAGCCCGAGGGACAGGGACAATTCACCCCTCCACTTT. Translated, it gives CASSPRDRDNSPLHF.

The V gene is TRBV6-1, the J gene TRBJ1-1; weak D call: TRBD1 (6 bases). Germline V gene sequence: CDR1 MNHNS, CDR2 SASEGT. The V gene lost 6 bases and the J gene lost 1 base, with 18 bases spanning the gap. The CDR3 length is 16 residues. In DNA, the CDR3 is TGTGCCAGCAGATCCAACGATAGGGGGTGGAACACTGAAGCTTTCTTT. This codes for CASRSNDRGWNTEAFF.

Many counts were recorded for this clonotype. This chain links TRBV5-1 with TRBJ2-3, with a tentative D call TRBD2 (6 bases). Germline V gene data show CDR1 as SGHRS and CDR2 as YFSETQ. The germline V and J ends were trimmed by 0 bases and 2 bases, with 7 bases remaining between them. The CDR3 consists of 14 residues. CDR3 sequence reads: CASSLGRDTDTQYF. The CDR3 DNA reads as TGCGCCAGCAGCTTGGGGCGGGACACAGATACGCAGTATTTT.

This clonotype was observed once. The rearrangement links TRBV15 to TRBJ1-6; D is ambiguous. Trimming took off 3 bases at V and 8 bases at J, with 17 bases between the two ends. Germline V gene lookup returns CDR1 LNHNV and CDR2 YYDKDF (reference sequence). This CDR3 is built from 16 residues. The CDR3 nucleotides are TGTGCCACCAGCAGGTCCCCGGGTCGCCGGGATTCACCCCTCCACTTT. Residues: CATSRSPGRRDSPLHF.

The rearrangement links TRBV5-1 to TRBJ2-2; a possible D gene is TRBD1 (5 bases). The CDR3 runs 15 residues. Germline V CDR1 and CDR2: SGHRS, YFSETQ. V was pared by 4 bases and J by 0 bases, with 10 bases between. Here the CDR3 reads CASSETETNTGELFF. The CDR3 DNA follows: TGCGCCAGCAGCGAGACAGAAACGAACACCGGGGAGCTGTTTTTT.

The chain combines TRBV12-3 or TRBV12-4 with TRBJ1-5; D perhaps matches TRBD1 (5 bases). This CDR3 contains 14 residues. Trimming cost V 0 bases and J 5 bases, with 8 bases left between them. The CDR3 spells CASSLASGYQPQHF. The DNA of the CDR3 is TGTGCCAGCAGTTTAGCTTCAGGGTATCAGCCCCAGCATTTT.

This clonotype came up many times. This chain uses TRBV10-3 with TRBJ2-3, with 11 bases fitting TRBD2. This CDR3 is 18 amino acids long. V lost 3 bases to trimming and J lost 4 bases; unmatched junction nucleotides: 12. Germline V lookup: CDR1 ENHRY, CDR2 SYGVKD. The CDR3 is CAISDRSITSGSADTQYF. The DNA for the CDR3 is TGTGCCATCAGTGATAGGTCGATTACTAGCGGGAGTGCAGATACGCAGTATTTT.